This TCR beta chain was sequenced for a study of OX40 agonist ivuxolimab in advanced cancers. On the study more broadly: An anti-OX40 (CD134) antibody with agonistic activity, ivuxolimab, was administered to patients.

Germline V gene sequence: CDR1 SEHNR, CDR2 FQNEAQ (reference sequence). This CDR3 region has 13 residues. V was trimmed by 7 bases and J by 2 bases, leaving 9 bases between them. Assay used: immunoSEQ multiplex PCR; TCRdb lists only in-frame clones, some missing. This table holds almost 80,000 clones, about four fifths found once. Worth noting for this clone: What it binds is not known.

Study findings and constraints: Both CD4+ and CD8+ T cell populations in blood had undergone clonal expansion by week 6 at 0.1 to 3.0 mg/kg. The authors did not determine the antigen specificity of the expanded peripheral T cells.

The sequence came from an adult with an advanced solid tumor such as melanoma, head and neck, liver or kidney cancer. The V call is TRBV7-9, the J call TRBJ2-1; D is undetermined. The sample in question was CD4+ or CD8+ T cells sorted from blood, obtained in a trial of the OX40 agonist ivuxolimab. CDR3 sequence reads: CASTQVAYNEQFF. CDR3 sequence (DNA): TGTGCCAGCACCCAGGTAGCCTACAATGAGCAGTTCTTC.